This TCR beta chain comes out of a study of blood T cell repertoires in COVID-19. Study background: There were acute and convalescent COVID-19 samples, and they came from the United States, Italy and Spain.

CDR3 length equals 13 residues. Germline loops: CDR1 SGHRS, CDR2 YFSETQ. Trimming removed 4 bases from V and 3 bases from J, with 10 bases in between. With respect to this clone: Within the sample, other DNA sequences also encode this same CDR3.

Profiling relied on immunoSEQ multiplex PCR, and the TCRdb table lists in-frame clones only, not all of them. The sample lists about 370,000 clones, 85% to 90% occurring once. V is TRBV5-1 and J is TRBJ1-1, with no clear D. The sequence was obtained from a man between 18 and 35 years old who had recovered from COVID-19. Sequencing was carried out using PBMCs or T cells enriched from blood (not recorded which). The CDR3 region has the DNA TGCGCCAGCAGCCTTTGGGGAGACACTGAAGCTTTCTTT. It encodes CASSLWGDTEAFF.